This TCR beta chain was identified in a study of cytomegalovirus exposure and HLA in healthy donors. Study results and limitations: Cytomegalovirus-associated TCR beta chains were listed, numbering 150 to 200. The likely origin of a cluster of highly shared sequence variants was a sequencing artifact.

Researchers ran the PCR with 60 Vbeta and 13 Jbeta primers. Original analysis: Approximately 11 million of the 60 million to 90 million unique TCR beta chains counted in a later analysis were shared. Using immunoSEQ multiplex PCR, the repertoire was profiled, and TCRdb retains in-frame clones only, with some absent. V and J calls and clone size are those listed in that table; D and trimming were worked out from the DNA. The data show about 110,000 clones, more than 70% seen once. The V gene lost 5 bases and the J gene lost 2 bases, with 25 bases spanning the gap. Germline CDR1 is SEHNR and CDR2 is FQNEAQ (reference sequence). The CDR3 covers 18 residues. In the case of this clone: Its target is unknown.

The receptor was isolated from a man aged 18-30 years in good health and CMV-seronegative. V usage is TRBV7-9 and J usage is TRBJ2-7; D may be TRBD2 (6 bases). Sequenced material: PBMCs. The chain's CDR3 is CASSPIGAGLTGTYEQYF. The CDR3 region has the DNA TGTGCCAGCAGCCCCATAGGGGCGGGACTTACCGGTACCTACGAGCAGTACTTC.